This T cell receptor (beta chain) is from a study of T cell repertoires in cytomegalovirus infection. Study-wide background: Well-studied HLA-B-restricted epitopes and recently identified HLA-C-restricted epitopes of CMV were both used in the study.

Points from the study as a whole: Clonotypes of TCR beta that were HLA-C-restricted and CMV-specific dominated the ex vivo response.

Of note for this clonotype: Its matching antigen is unknown.

TCRdb re-called the reads through MiXCR, storing one row per CDR3 protein. Of fewer than 1,000,000 distinct CDR3 sequences listed, roughly a third are singletons. The germline V and J ends were trimmed by 5 bases and 8 bases, with 19 bases remaining between them. CDR3 size: 15 residues. The V call is TRBV12-3 or TRBV12-4, the J call TRBJ2-1; the D call may be TRBD1 or TRBD2 (5 bases each). The sample here was cultured CD8+ T cells from PBMCs, taken from culture after CMV antigen stimulation. This clonotype originated in a human donor in good health (CMV status not recorded). Some clones in this sample may be carry-over from other donors' samples. The CDR3 loop reads CASSPSGAGRDEQFF. The CDR3 coding sequence is TGTGCCAGCAGTCCTTCCGGGGCAGGGCGGGATGAGCAGTTCTTC.